This TCR beta chain was sequenced in a study of CD4 T cell repertoires and nickel (dated by TCRdb to the early 2020s). Concerning this clonotype: What this receptor recognizes is not known. It has no much larger one-base neighbor in the sample; base qualities were not kept.

Trimming removed 1 base from V and 3 bases from J, leaving 1 base between the germline ends. There are 13 amino acids in the CDR3, from cysteine to phenylalanine inclusive. Here the CDR3 DNA is all that survives: 39 bases in frame from base 1. The germline V gene provides CDR1 MGHDK and CDR2 SYGVNS. Library construction relied on RT-PCR. Sequencing relied on an Illumina MiSeq. TCRdb reprocessing: public reads trimmed at Q25 with fastp, clones called with MiXCR, in-frame beta chains kept. Identical CDR3 protein sequences are pooled into one entry, listed with their most common genes and DNA. Present in this sample are about 230 distinct CDR3 sequences, less than 55% of which were seen just once. Over 35% of the sample goes to the ten largest clones.

The sequencing sample was made of CD4+ T cells from blood, not recorded whether cultured. The sequence links TRBV25-1 to TRBJ2-6; the D gene is unclear. This TCR was sampled from a human donor in a nickel allergy study, with or without nickel allergy (not recorded which). It is not recorded whether this sample comes from one donor or several. The DNA sequence is TGTGCCAGCAGTGAATTTGGGGCCAACGTCCTGACTTTC. Its coded protein is CASSEFGANVLTF.